The 3 T cell receptor beta chains below were found in one sample sequenced in a study of T cell responses to AZD1222 COVID-19 vaccine. The method was immunoSEQ multiplex PCR; TCRdb's version includes in-frame clones alone and lacks a portion of them. The sample carries roughly 80,000 clones, approximately 90% recorded once. Here the sequenced sample was peripheral blood, taken 28 days after the second AZD1222 dose. The receptors were sampled from an adult who received the AZD1222 COVID-19 vaccine.

The chain couples TRBV11-2 to TRBJ2-3; no firm D call. The CDR3 is made up of 14 amino acids. Trimming pared 1 base from V and 4 bases from J, leaving 9 bases between. From germline, CDR1 is SGHAT and CDR2 FQNNGV. CDR3 DNA sequence: TGTGCCAGCAGCTTAGTCGAGAATGCAGATACGCAGTATTTT. It translates to CASSLVENADTQYF.

V is TRBV3-1 (or the pseudogene TRBV3-2) and J is TRBJ1-1; D may be TRBD1 (6 bases). Trimming shortened V by 7 bases and J by 6 bases, and 12 bases separated the two germline ends. The V gene's germline CDR1 is LGHDT and CDR2 YNNKEL (reference sequence). This CDR3 contains 12 residues. The CDR3: CASTMGGPEAFF. The DNA of the CDR3 is TGTGCCAGCACAATGGGGGGGCCTGAAGCTTTCTTT.

The chain uses TRBV20-1 and TRBJ2-2; TRBD2 matches at 9 bases. J lost 2 bases, V lost 3 bases, and 10 bases had no gene match. Looked up from germline, CDR1 is DFQATT and CDR2 is SNEGSKA (reference sequence). CDR3 length: 17 residues. The CDR3 sequence is CSASGRLAGYNTGELFF. CDR3 nucleotides: TGCAGTGCTAGTGGTAGGCTAGCGGGGTATAACACCGGGGAGCTGTTTTTT.